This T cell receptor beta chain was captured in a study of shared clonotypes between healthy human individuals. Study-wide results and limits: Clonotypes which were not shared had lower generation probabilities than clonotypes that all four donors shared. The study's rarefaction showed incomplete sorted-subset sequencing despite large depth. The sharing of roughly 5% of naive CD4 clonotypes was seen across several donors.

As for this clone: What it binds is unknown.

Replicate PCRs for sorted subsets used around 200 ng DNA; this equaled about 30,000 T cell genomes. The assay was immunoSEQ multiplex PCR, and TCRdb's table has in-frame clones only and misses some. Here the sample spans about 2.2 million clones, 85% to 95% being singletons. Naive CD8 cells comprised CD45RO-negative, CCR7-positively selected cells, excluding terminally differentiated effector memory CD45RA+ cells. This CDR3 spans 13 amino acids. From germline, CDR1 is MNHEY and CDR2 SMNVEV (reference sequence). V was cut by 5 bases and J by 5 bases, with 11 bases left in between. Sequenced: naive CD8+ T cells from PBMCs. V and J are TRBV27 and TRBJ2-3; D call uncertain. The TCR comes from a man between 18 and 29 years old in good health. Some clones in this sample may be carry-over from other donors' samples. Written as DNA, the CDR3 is TGTGCCAGCAGTCTCTCGATAGGAGATACGCAGTATTTT. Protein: CASSLSIGDTQYF.